A selection of T cell receptor beta chains follows, all from one sample in a study of cytomegalovirus exposure and HLA in healthy donors. Measured with immunoSEQ multiplex PCR; TCRdb has only the in-frame clones, and not every one. The sample yields 90,000 to 120,000 clones, about three quarters seen once. The sequenced sample consisted of PBMCs. These receptors were taken from a man in his fifties or sixties in good health and CMV-seropositive. CDR3s include the opening cysteine and the closing phenylalanine or tryptophan. The order of the fields is J gene, clone size, D gene, V gene, CDR3 protein, CDR3 DNA. D genes are given only for firm matches. The size entry is marked missing in some rows and otherwise reads once, few, many or a size class.

J gene: TRBJ2-7
clone size: .
D gene: .
V gene: TRBV5-8
CDR3 protein: CASSREKGASYEQYF
CDR3 DNA: TGTGCCAGCAGCCGGGAGAAGGGGGCAAGTTACGAGCAGTACTTC

J gene: TRBJ2-7
clone size: .
D gene: TRBD2
V gene: TRBV13
CDR3 protein: CASSSTTSGDLEQYF
CDR3 DNA: TGTGCCAGCAGCTCTACGACTAGCGGGGACCTCGAGCAGTACTTC

J gene: TRBJ2-1
clone size: .
D gene: .
V gene: TRBV19
CDR3 protein: CASSLRDTYNEQFF
CDR3 DNA: TGTGCCAGTAGTCTCCGGGACACATACAATGAGCAGTTCTTC

J gene: TRBJ2-3
clone size: .
D gene: TRBD1
V gene: TRBV29-1
CDR3 protein: CSVRNRGTQYF
CDR3 DNA: TGCAGCGTTCGAAACAGGGGTACGCAGTATTTT

J gene: TRBJ1-5
clone size: .
D gene: .
V gene: TRBV21-1
CDR3 protein: CASSTDRKRGYSNQPQHF
CDR3 DNA: TGTGCCAGCAGCACCGACAGGAAGCGCGGATATAGCAATCAGCCCCAGCATTTT

J gene: TRBJ2-1
clone size: .
D gene: TRBD1
V gene: TRBV20-1
CDR3 protein: CSANRGIEQFF
CDR3 DNA: TGCAGTGCAAACAGGGGTATTGAGCAGTTCTTC

J gene: TRBJ2-1
clone size: .
D gene: TRBD2
V gene: TRBV18
CDR3 protein: CASSPPTSPNEQFF
CDR3 DNA: TGTGCCAGCTCACCACCGACTAGCCCCAATGAGCAGTTCTTC

J gene: TRBJ1-4
clone size: .
D gene: .
V gene: TRBV18
CDR3 protein: CASSPDREKLFF
CDR3 DNA: TGTGCCAGCTCACCCGACAGGGAAAAACTGTTTTTT

J gene: TRBJ1-6
clone size: .
D gene: .
V gene: TRBV9
CDR3 protein: CASSVDDGAASPLHF
CDR3 DNA: TGTGCCAGCAGCGTAGACGACGGAGCCGCTTCACCCCTCCACTTT

J gene: TRBJ2-2
clone size: .
D gene: TRBD2
V gene: TRBV7-3
CDR3 protein: CASSWTGTIDTGELFF
CDR3 DNA: TGTGCCAGCAGCTGGACCGGGACTATCGACACCGGGGAGCTGTTTTTT

J gene: TRBJ2-4
clone size: .
D gene: TRBD1
V gene: TRBV19
CDR3 protein: CASRPTGGRDIQYF
CDR3 DNA: TGTGCCAGTAGACCTACAGGGGGCAGAGACATTCAGTACTTC

J gene: TRBJ1-5
clone size: .
D gene: TRBD1
V gene: TRBV7-2
CDR3 protein: CASSLRSTGEKSYQPQHF
CDR3 DNA: TGTGCCAGCAGCTTGAGGTCGACAGGGGAAAAGTCATATCAGCCCCAGCATTTT

J gene: TRBJ2-4
clone size: .
D gene: .
V gene: TRBV5-4
CDR3 protein: CASSGGGEGKNIQYF
CDR3 DNA: TGTGCCAGCAGCGGAGGGGGGGAGGGCAAAAACATTCAGTACTTC

J gene: TRBJ1-1
clone size: .
D gene: .
V gene: TRBV19
CDR3 protein: CATNRGGVNTEAFF
CDR3 DNA: TGTGCCACCAACCGGGGGGGAGTGAACACTGAAGCTTTCTTT

J gene: TRBJ2-5
clone size: once
D gene: .
V gene: TRBV5-1
CDR3 protein: CASTQQETQYF
CDR3 DNA: TGCGCCAGCACACAACAAGAGACCCAGTACTTC

J gene: TRBJ2-5
clone size: .
D gene: .
V gene: TRBV5-1
CDR3 protein: CASSPKSSEETQYF
CDR3 DNA: TGCGCCAGCAGCCCAAAGAGCAGCGAAGAGACCCAGTACTTC

J gene: TRBJ1-2
clone size: .
D gene: .
V gene: TRBV6-5
CDR3 protein: CASSPRGREGYGYTF
CDR3 DNA: TGTGCCAGCAGTCCCCGAGGCAGGGAGGGCTATGGCTACACCTTC

J gene: TRBJ2-2
clone size: .
D gene: .
V gene: TRBV21-1
CDR3 protein: CASSHTGMDTGELFF
CDR3 DNA: TGTGCCAGCAGCCATACAGGGATGGACACCGGGGAGCTGTTTTTT

J gene: TRBJ1-5
clone size: few
D gene: .
V gene: TRBV10-1
CDR3 protein: CASTSEMRPIESNQPQHF
CDR3 DNA: TGCGCCAGCACTTCCGAGATGAGGCCCATCGAGAGCAATCAGCCCCAGCATTTT

J gene: TRBJ1-3
clone size: .
D gene: .
V gene: TRBV7-9
CDR3 protein: CSSSPDSSGNTIYF
CDR3 DNA: TGTTCCAGCAGCCCGGACAGCTCTGGAAACACCATATATTTT

J gene: TRBJ2-5
clone size: .
D gene: .
V gene: TRBV28
CDR3 protein: CASSLRGLQETQYF
CDR3 DNA: TGTGCCAGCAGTTTAAGGGGTCTCCAAGAGACCCAGTACTTC

J gene: TRBJ2-3
clone size: .
D gene: TRBD2
V gene: TRBV7-6
CDR3 protein: CASSSRLAGGLSTDTQYF
CDR3 DNA: TGTGCCAGCAGCTCCCGACTAGCGGGGGGCCTTAGCACAGATACGCAGTATTTT

J gene: TRBJ2-1
clone size: few
D gene: TRBD2
V gene: TRBV30
CDR3 protein: CAWRRLAGGPRGEQFF
CDR3 DNA: TGTGCCTGGAGGAGGCTAGCGGGGGGTCCCCGGGGCGAGCAGTTCTTC

J gene: TRBJ1-4
clone size: .
D gene: .
V gene: TRBV11-1
CDR3 protein: CASSLSGARNEKLFF
CDR3 DNA: TGTGCCAGCAGCTTAAGCGGGGCGCGGAATGAAAAACTGTTTTTT

J gene: TRBJ2-7
clone size: .
D gene: .
V gene: TRBV6-6
CDR3 protein: CASRAATYEQYF
CDR3 DNA: TGTGCCAGCAGGGCGGCTACCTACGAGCAGTACTTC

J gene: TRBJ1-6
clone size: few
D gene: .
V gene: TRBV6-1
CDR3 protein: CASSDRDNSPLHF
CDR3 DNA: TGTGCCAGCAGTGACAGGGATAATTCACCCCTCCACTTT

J gene: TRBJ2-7
clone size: .
D gene: TRBD1
V gene: TRBV19
CDR3 protein: CASMGQGSSYEQYF
CDR3 DNA: TGTGCCAGTATGGGACAGGGAAGCTCCTACGAGCAGTACTTC

J gene: TRBJ2-7
clone size: .
D gene: .
V gene: TRBV7-2
CDR3 protein: CASTLDGATTYEQYF
CDR3 DNA: TGTGCCAGCACCCTCGATGGGGCCACGACCTACGAGCAGTACTTC

J gene: TRBJ2-7
clone size: .
D gene: TRBD1
V gene: TRBV28
CDR3 protein: CASSPPEQMGTGTRGYEQYF
CDR3 DNA: TGTGCCAGCAGTCCCCCGGAACAGATGGGGACAGGTACTCGAGGCTACGAGCAGTACTTC

J gene: TRBJ1-2
clone size: .
D gene: TRBD1
V gene: TRBV2
CDR3 protein: CASSLAARGTGAGYGYTF
CDR3 DNA: TGTGCCAGCAGCCTGGCCGCGCGAGGGACAGGGGCTGGATATGGCTACACCTTC

J gene: TRBJ1-1
clone size: .
D gene: .
V gene: TRBV6-6
CDR3 protein: CASSTLGGRYTEAFF
CDR3 DNA: TGTGCCAGCAGTACACTCGGGGGGCGGTACACTGAAGCTTTCTTT

J gene: TRBJ2-5
clone size: once
D gene: .
V gene: TRBV7-2
CDR3 protein: CASSPDRNEETQYF
CDR3 DNA: TGTGCCAGCAGCCCAGACAGGAACGAGGAGACCCAGTACTTC

J gene: TRBJ2-2
clone size: few
D gene: .
V gene: TRBV9
CDR3 protein: CASSFRLFGELFF
CDR3 DNA: TGTGCCAGCAGCTTCCGACTGTTCGGGGAGCTGTTTTTT

J gene: TRBJ2-4
clone size: .
D gene: .
V gene: TRBV25-1
CDR3 protein: CASSSTGLTKNIQYF
CDR3 DNA: TGTGCCAGCAGTTCTACAGGGCTAACCAAAAACATTCAGTACTTC

J gene: TRBJ2-7
clone size: .
D gene: .
V gene: TRBV6-5
CDR3 protein: CASSITTGYEQYF
CDR3 DNA: TGTGCCAGCAGTATTACGACGGGATACGAGCAGTACTTC

J gene: TRBJ2-1
clone size: .
D gene: TRBD1
V gene: TRBV7-9
CDR3 protein: CASSETGGQSYNEQFF
CDR3 DNA: TGTGCCAGCAGCGAAACAGGGGGGCAGTCCTACAATGAGCAGTTCTTC

J gene: TRBJ2-3
clone size: .
D gene: .
V gene: TRBV6-1
CDR3 protein: CASSGDSLAADTQYF
CDR3 DNA: TGTGCCAGCAGTGGAGACTCGTTAGCCGCAGATACGCAGTATTTT

J gene: TRBJ2-5
clone size: .
D gene: .
V gene: TRBV7-6
CDR3 protein: CASSQYQETQYF
CDR3 DNA: TGTGCCAGCAGCCAGTACCAAGAGACCCAGTACTTC

J gene: TRBJ1-6
clone size: .
D gene: TRBD1
V gene: TRBV27
CDR3 protein: CASSSGTGLNSPLHF
CDR3 DNA: TGTGCCAGCAGTTCAGGGACAGGGCTTAATTCACCCCTCCACTTT

J gene: TRBJ2-3
clone size: .
D gene: .
V gene: TRBV19
CDR3 protein: CASSMSLATDTQYF
CDR3 DNA: TGTGCCAGTAGTATGAGCCTAGCAACAGATACGCAGTATTTT

J gene: TRBJ2-7
clone size: .
D gene: .
V gene: TRBV7-9
CDR3 protein: CASSAFSGPSEQYF
CDR3 DNA: TGTGCCAGCAGCGCTTTCTCAGGCCCTTCCGAGCAGTACTTC

J gene: TRBJ1-2
clone size: .
D gene: .
V gene: TRBV7-8
CDR3 protein: CASSPPLREHYGYTF
CDR3 DNA: TGTGCCAGCAGCCCCCCGTTGCGGGAGCACTATGGCTACACCTTC

J gene: TRBJ1-2
clone size: .
D gene: TRBD1
V gene: TRBV19
CDR3 protein: CASSMEGTGGGYTF
CDR3 DNA: TGTGCCAGTAGTATGGAGGGGACAGGGGGTGGCTACACCTTC

J gene: TRBJ2-2
clone size: .
D gene: TRBD2
V gene: TRBV5-4
CDR3 protein: CASSLGDYQISGELFF
CDR3 DNA: TGTGCCAGCAGCTTGGGGGACTACCAAATCTCCGGGGAGCTGTTTTTT

J gene: TRBJ2-5
clone size: .
D gene: TRBD2
V gene: TRBV27
CDR3 protein: CASSLGLAGHQETQYF
CDR3 DNA: TGTGCCAGCAGTCTCGGACTAGCGGGGCACCAAGAGACCCAGTACTTC